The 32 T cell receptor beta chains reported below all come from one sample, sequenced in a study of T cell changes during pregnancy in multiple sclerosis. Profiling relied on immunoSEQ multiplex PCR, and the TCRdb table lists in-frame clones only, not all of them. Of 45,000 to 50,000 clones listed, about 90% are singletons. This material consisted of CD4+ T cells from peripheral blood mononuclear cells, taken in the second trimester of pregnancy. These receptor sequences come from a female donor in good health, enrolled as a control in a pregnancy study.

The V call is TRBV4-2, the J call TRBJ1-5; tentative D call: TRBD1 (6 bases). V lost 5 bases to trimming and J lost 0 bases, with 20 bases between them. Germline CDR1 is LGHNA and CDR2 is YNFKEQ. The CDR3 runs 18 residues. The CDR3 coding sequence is TGTGCCAGCAGCTCGTGGACAGACGCCGCATATAGCAATCAGCCCCAGCATTTT. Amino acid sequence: CASSSWTDAAYSNQPQHF.

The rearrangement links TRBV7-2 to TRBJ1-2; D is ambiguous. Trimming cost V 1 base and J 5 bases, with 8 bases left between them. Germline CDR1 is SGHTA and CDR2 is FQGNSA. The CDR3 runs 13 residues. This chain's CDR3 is CASSLDTLYGYTF. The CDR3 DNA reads TGTGCCAGCAGCTTAGACACCTTATATGGCTACACCTTC.

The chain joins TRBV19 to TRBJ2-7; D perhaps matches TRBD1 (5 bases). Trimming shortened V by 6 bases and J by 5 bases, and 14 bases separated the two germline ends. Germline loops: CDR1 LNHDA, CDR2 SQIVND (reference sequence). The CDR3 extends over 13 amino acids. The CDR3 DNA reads TGTGCCAGTAGCCAGGGATTCGACAACGAGCAGTACTTC. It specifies CASSQGFDNEQYF.

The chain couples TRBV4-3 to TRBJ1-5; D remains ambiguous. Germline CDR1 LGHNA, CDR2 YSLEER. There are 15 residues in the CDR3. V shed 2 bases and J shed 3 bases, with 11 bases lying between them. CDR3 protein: CASSQMAGYNQPQHF. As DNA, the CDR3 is TGCGCCAGCAGCCAAATGGCAGGATACAATCAGCCCCAGCATTTT.

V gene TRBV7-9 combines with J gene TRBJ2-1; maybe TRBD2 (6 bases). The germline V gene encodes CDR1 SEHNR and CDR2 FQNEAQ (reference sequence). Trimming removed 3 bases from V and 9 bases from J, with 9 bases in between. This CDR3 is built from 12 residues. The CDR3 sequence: CASSFVGGEQFF. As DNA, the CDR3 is TGTGCCAGCAGCTTCGTGGGGGGTGAGCAGTTCTTC.

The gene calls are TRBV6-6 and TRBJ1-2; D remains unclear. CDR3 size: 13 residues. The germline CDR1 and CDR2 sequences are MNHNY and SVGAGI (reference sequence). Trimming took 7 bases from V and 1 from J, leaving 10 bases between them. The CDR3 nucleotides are TGTGCCAGCAACCCCCAGGTTAACTATGGCTACACCTTC. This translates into CASNPQVNYGYTF.

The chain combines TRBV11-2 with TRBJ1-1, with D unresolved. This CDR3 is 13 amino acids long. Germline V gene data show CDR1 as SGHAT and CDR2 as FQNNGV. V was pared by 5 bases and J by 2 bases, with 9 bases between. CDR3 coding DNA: TGTGCCAGCAGCCCGCGCCGAAACACTGAAGCTTTCTTT. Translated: CASSPRRNTEAFF. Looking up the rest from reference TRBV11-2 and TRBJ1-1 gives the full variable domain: EAGVAQSPRYKIIEKRQSVAFWCNPISGHATLYWYQQILGQGPKLLIQFQNNGVVDDSQLPKDRFSAERLKGVDSTLKIQPAKLEDSAVYLCASSPRRNTEAFFGQGTRLTVV.

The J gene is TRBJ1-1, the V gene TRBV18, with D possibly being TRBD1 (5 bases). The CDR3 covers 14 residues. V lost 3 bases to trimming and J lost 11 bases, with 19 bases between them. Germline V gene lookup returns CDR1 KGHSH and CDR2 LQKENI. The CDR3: CASSPQGETPGAFF. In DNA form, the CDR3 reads TGTGCCAGCTCACCCCAGGGCGAGACCCCTGGGGCTTTCTTT.

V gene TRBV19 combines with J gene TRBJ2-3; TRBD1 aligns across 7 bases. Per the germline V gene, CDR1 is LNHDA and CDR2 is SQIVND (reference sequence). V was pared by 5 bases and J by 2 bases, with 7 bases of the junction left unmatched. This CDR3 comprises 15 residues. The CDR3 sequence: CASSYKGQPTDTQYF. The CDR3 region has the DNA TGTGCCAGTAGTTATAAGGGACAGCCCACAGATACGCAGTATTTT.

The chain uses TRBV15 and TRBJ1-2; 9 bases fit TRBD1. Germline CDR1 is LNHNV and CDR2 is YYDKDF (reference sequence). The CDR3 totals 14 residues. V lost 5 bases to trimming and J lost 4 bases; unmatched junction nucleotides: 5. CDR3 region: CATSLGDRAYGYTF. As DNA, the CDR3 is TGTGCCACCAGCCTAGGGGACAGGGCCTATGGCTACACCTTC.

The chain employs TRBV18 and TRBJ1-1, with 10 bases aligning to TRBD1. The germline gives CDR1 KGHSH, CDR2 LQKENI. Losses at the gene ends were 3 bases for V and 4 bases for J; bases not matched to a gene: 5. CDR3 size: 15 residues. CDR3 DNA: TGTGCCAGCTCACCGGGACAGGGGATAGGCACTGAAGCTTTCTTT. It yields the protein CASSPGQGIGTEAFF.

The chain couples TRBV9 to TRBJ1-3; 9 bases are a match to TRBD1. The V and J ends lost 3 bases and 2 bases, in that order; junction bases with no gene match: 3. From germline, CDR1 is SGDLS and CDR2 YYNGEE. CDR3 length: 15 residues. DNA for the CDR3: TGTGCCAGCAGCGCACGGACAGGGGCTGGAAACACCATATATTTT. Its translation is CASSARTGAGNTIYF. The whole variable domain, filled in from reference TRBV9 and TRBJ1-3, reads DSGVTQTPKHLITATGQRVTLRCSPRSGDLSVYWYQQSLDQGLQFLIQYYNGEERAKGNILERFSAQQFPDLHSELNLSSLELGDSALYFCASSARTGAGNTIYFGEGSWLTVV.

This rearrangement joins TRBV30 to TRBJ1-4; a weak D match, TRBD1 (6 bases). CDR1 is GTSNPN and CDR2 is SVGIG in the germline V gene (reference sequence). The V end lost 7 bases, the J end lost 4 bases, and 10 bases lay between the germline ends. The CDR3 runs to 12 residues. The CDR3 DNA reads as TGTGCCTCGGGACAAATTAATGAAAAACTGTTTTTT. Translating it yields CASGQINEKLFF.

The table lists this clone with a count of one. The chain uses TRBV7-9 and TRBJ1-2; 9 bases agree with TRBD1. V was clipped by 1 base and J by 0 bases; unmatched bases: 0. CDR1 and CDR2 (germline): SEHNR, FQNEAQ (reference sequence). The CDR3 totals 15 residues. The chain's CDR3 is CASSLDRGPNYGYTF. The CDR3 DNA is TGTGCCAGCAGCTTAGACAGGGGGCCTAACTATGGCTACACCTTC.

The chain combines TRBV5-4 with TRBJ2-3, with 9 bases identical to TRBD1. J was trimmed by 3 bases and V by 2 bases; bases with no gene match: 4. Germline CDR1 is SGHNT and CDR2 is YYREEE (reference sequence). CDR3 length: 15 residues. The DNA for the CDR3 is TGTGCCAGCAGCTTTCCCGGGACAGGGACAGATACGCAGTATTTT. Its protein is CASSFPGTGTDTQYF.

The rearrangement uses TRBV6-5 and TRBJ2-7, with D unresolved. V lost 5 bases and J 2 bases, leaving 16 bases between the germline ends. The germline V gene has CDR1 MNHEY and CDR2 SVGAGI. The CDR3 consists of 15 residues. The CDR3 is CASSLSAARAYEQYF. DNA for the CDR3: TGTGCCAGCAGTCTTTCGGCAGCGCGAGCCTACGAGCAGTACTTC.

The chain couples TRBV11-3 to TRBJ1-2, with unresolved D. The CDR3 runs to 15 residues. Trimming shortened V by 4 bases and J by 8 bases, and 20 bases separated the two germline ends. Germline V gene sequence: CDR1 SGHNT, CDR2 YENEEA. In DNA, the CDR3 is TGTGCCAGCAGCTCGGATTCTGTACCGGGTCGCGGCTACACCTTC. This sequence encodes CASSSDSVPGRGYTF.

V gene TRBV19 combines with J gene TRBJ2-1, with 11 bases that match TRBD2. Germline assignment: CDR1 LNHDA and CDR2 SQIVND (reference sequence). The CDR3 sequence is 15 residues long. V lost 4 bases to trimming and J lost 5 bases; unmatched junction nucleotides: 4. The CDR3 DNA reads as TGTGCCAGTAGTACACGGGGACTAGCGGACAATGAGCAGTTCTTC. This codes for CASSTRGLADNEQFF.

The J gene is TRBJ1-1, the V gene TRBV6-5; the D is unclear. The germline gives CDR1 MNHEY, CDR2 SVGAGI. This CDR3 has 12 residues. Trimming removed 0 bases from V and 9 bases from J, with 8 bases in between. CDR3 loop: CASSYSFGQAFF. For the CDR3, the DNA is TGTGCCAGCAGTTACTCGTTTGGCCAAGCTTTCTTT.

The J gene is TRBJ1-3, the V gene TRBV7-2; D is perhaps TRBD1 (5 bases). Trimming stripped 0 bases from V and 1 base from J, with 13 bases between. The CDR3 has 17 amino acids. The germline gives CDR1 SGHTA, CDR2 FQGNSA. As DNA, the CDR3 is TGTGCCAGCAGCTTAGCGCAGGGATCTATTTCTGGAAACACCATATATTTT. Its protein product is CASSLAQGSISGNTIYF. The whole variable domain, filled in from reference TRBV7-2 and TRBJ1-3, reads GAGVSQSPSNKVTEKGKDVELRCDPISGHTALYWYRQSLGQGLEFLIYFQGNSAPDKSGLPSDRFSAERTGGSVSTLTIQRTQQEDSAVYLCASSLAQGSISGNTIYFGEGSWLTVV.

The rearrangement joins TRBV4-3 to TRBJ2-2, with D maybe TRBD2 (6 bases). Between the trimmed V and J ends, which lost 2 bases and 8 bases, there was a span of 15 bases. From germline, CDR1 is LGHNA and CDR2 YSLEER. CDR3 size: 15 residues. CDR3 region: CASSQLGLNKGELFF. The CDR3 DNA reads TGCGCCAGCAGCCAATTGGGACTGAATAAAGGGGAGCTGTTTTTT.

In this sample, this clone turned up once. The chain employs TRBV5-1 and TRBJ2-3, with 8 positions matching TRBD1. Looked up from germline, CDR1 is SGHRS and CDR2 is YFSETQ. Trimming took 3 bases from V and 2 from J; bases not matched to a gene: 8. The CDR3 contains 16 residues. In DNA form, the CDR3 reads TGCGCCAGCAGCTATGGACAGGGCATTCTCACAGATACGCAGTATTTT. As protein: CASSYGQGILTDTQYF.

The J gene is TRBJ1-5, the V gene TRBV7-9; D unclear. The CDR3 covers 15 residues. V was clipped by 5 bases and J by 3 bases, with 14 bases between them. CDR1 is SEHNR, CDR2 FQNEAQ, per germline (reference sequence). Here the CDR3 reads CASSPKTASNQPQHF. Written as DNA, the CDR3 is TGTGCCAGCAGCCCAAAAACAGCCTCCAATCAGCCCCAGCATTTT.

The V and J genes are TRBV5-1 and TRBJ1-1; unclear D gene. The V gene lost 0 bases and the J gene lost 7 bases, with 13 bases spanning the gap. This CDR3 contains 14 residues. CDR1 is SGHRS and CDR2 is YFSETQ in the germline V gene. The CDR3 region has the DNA TGCGCCAGCAGCTTGGCGAGGGTAGAGGGTGAAGCTTTCTTT. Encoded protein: CASSLARVEGEAFF.

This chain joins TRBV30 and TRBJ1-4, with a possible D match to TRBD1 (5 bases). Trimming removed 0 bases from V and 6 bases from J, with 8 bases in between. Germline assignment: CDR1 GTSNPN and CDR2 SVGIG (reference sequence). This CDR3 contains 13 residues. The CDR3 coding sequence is TGTGCCTGGAGTGTAAGGGGATATGAAAAACTGTTTTTT. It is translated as CAWSVRGYEKLFF.

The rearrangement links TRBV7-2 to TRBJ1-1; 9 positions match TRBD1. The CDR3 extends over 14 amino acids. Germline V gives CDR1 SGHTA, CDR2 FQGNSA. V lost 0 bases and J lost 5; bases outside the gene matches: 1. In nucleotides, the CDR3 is TGTGCCAGCAGCTTAGCCGGACAGGGGACTGAAGCTTTCTTT. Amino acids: CASSLAGQGTEAFF.

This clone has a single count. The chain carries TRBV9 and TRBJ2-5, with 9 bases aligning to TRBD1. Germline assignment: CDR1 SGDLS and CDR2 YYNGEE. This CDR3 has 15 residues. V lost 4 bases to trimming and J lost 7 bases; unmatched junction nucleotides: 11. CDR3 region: CASSPQGTGSVTQYF. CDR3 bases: TGTGCCAGCAGCCCCCAAGGGACAGGGTCCGTGACCCAGTACTTC.

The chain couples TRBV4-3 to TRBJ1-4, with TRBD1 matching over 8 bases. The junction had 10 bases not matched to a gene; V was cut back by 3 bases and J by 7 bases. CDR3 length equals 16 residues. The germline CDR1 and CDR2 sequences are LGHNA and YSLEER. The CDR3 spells CASSQDGQGRVEKLFF. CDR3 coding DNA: TGCGCCAGCAGCCAGGATGGACAGGGAAGAGTTGAAAAACTGTTTTTT.

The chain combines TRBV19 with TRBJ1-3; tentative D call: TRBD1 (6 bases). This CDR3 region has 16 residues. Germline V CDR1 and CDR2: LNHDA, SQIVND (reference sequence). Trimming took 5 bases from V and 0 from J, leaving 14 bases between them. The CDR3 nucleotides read TGTGCCAGTAGTCCGAGACAGGCCACCTCTGGAAACACCATATATTTT. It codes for CASSPRQATSGNTIYF.

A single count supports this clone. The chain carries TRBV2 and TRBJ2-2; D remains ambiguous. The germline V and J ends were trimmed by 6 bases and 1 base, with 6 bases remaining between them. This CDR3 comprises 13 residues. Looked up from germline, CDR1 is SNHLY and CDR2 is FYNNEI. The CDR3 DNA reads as TGTGCCAGCAGCCCAGAGAACACCGGGGAGCTGTTTTTT. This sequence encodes CASSPENTGELFF.

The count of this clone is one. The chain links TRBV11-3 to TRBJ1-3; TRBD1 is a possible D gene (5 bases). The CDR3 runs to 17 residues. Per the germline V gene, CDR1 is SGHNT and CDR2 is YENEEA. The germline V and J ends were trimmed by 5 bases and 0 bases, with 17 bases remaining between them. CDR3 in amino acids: CASSATGTPFSGNTIYF. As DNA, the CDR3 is TGTGCCAGCAGCGCAACAGGAACCCCCTTCTCTGGAAACACCATATATTTT. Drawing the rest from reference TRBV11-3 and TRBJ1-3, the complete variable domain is EAGVVQSPRYKIIEKKQPVAFWCNPISGHNTLYWYLQNLGQGPELLIRYENEEAVDDSQLPKDRFSAERLKGVDSTLKIQPAELGDSAVYLCASSATGTPFSGNTIYFGEGSWLTVV.

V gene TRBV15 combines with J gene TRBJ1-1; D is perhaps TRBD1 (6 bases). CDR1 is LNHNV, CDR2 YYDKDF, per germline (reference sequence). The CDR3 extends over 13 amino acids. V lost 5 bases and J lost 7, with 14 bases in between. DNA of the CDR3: TGTGCCACCAGCGGGACCGGGACACGTGAAGCTTTCTTT. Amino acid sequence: CATSGTGTREAFF.